The 4 T cell receptor beta chains reported below all come from one sample, sequenced in a study of CD8+CD57+ T cells in acquired aplastic anemia. Sequenced patients had shown CD8+CD57+ cell expansion by flow cytometry. Template material for TCR beta VDJ and CDR3 profiling consisted of genomic DNA. TCRdb re-analysed the reads in MiXCR, keeping a single row per CDR3 protein. The sample includes 80,000 to 100,000 distinct CDR3 sequences, less than 75% of them seen just once. Sample: sorted CD4+, CD8+, or CD8+CD57+ T cells (not recorded which) from PBMCs. Source of these receptors: a human donor with aplastic anemia.

The chain recombines TRBV7-9 with TRBJ1-2, with D possibly TRBD1 on 5 matching bases. The germline gives CDR1 SEHNR, CDR2 FQNEAQ (reference sequence). Trimming stripped 5 bases from V and 6 bases from J, with 7 bases between. The CDR3 runs to 11 residues. CDR3 coding DNA: TGTGCCAGCAGCGCGGGACATGGCTACACCTTC. Translating it yields CASSAGHGYTF.

In its sample, this clonotype was seen many times. The rearrangement links TRBV7-3 to TRBJ1-4; no firm D call. Deletions cut 5 bases from V and 8 bases from J, with 15 bases between. CDR3 size: 14 residues. Germline CDR1 and CDR2: SGHTA and FQGTGA. CDR3 in DNA: TGTGCCAGCAGCCCGGGTCCTCCTGAGGAAAAACTGTTTTTT. It is translated as CASSPGPPEEKLFF.

This clonotype was detected once. This sequence joins TRBV5-6 and TRBJ1-6; D remains ambiguous. The germline V gene has CDR1 SGHDT and CDR2 YYEEEE. V lost 0 bases, J lost 6 bases, and 13 bases lay in between. This CDR3 spans 16 amino acids. CDR3 amino acids: CASSLVAGIANSPLHF. DNA for the CDR3: TGTGCCAGCAGCTTGGTTGCGGGAATCGCTAATTCACCCCTCCACTTT.

The V and J genes are TRBV7-3 and TRBJ2-5, with D hard to call. Per germline, CDR1 SGHTA and CDR2 FQGTGA. V lost 5 bases to trimming and J lost 5 bases, with 12 bases between them. The CDR3 length is 13 residues. For the CDR3, the DNA is TGTGCCAGCAGCGTAGGCACCGCGGAGACCCAGTACTTC. Translating it yields CASSVGTAETQYF.